Here is one TCR beta chain with its context. As yet, its antigen is unknown. This entry comes from a study of T cell responses to AZD1222 COVID-19 vaccine. The wider study: Second doses at about 4 or about 12 weeks were pooled.

Study conclusions and caveats: Baseline testing showed seropositivity in only 5 or 6 AZD1222 recipients. Elevations in Spike-specific TCR breadth and depth followed administration of two AZD1222 doses.

Assay used: immunoSEQ multiplex PCR; TCRdb lists only in-frame clones, some missing. The table lists 95,000 to 110,000 clones, 75% to 95% of them singletons. The germline CDR1 and CDR2 sequences are KGHSH and LQKENI. The CDR3 covers 13 residues. J was trimmed by 5 bases and V by 4 bases; bases with no gene match: 3. The source material was peripheral blood, sampled on day 0 of AZD1222 vaccination. V usage is TRBV18 and J usage is TRBJ2-7; 9 bases line up with TRBD2. The sequence was collected from an adult in good health. Written as DNA, the CDR3 is TGTGCCAGCTCACTTCGGACTAGCGACGAGCAGTACTTC. This codes for CASSLRTSDEQYF.